These 22 T cell receptor beta chains were sequenced from one sample in a study of blood T cell repertoires in COVID-19 (dated by TCRdb to between 2020 and 2021). Library preparation used the immunoSEQ multiplex PCR assay. In its TCRdb copy, this immuneACCESS table keeps in-frame sequences only and misses some clones. Where compared with another copy, unresolved V genes explain less than half of these, and the others have no known cause. The sample table lists some 350,000 clones, about 90% of them with a count of one. Clones ranked in the top ten supply approximately 3.1% of the sample. Sequencing was done on a sample of PBMCs or T cells enriched from blood (not recorded which). The receptors originated from a woman aged 30 to 39 who had recovered from COVID-19.

The rearrangement links TRBV30 to TRBJ1-5; tentative D call: TRBD1 (6 bases). Trimming took 2 bases from V and 4 from J, leaving 9 bases between them. CDR3 size: 13 residues. Looked up from germline, CDR1 is GTSNPN and CDR2 is SVGIG (reference sequence). CDR3 DNA: TGTGCCTGGAGTAATCAGGGGAATCAGCCCCAGCATTTT. Translated, it gives CAWSNQGNQPQHF. The full variable domain, completed using reference TRBV30 and TRBJ1-5, is SQTIHQWPATLVQPVGSPLSLECTVEGTSNPNLYWYRQAAGRGLQLLFYSVGIGQISSEVPQNLSASRPQDRQFILSSKKLLLSDSGFYLCAWSNQGNQPQHFGDGTRLSIL.

In its sample, this clone was seen once. V is TRBV5-1 and J is TRBJ2-2, with TRBD2 matching 9 bases. The CDR3 has 18 amino acids. J gave up 0 bases and V 4 bases, and 10 bases lay outside the gene matches. Germline lookup yields CDR1 SGHRS and CDR2 YFSETQ. CDR3 amino acids: CASSPRTSASPNTGELFF. In DNA form, the CDR3 reads TGCGCCAGCAGCCCGAGGACTAGCGCCTCCCCGAACACCGGGGAGCTGTTTTTT.

The gene calls are TRBV6-1 and TRBJ1-5; unclear D gene. This CDR3 contains 16 residues. V shed 4 bases and J shed 0 bases, with 13 bases lying between them. Germline V lookup: CDR1 MNHNS, CDR2 SASEGT. In DNA, the CDR3 is TGTGCCAGCAGTGGAAAAAACAGAAATAGCAATCAGCCCCAGCATTTT. The encoded protein is CASSGKNRNSNQPQHF.

This clone occurred once. This sequence joins TRBV28 and TRBJ2-1; no clear D. The CDR3 is 15 residues long. Trimming left V 3 bases short and J 0 bases short, with 9 bases between. Germline V CDR1 and CDR2: MDHEN, SYDVKM. DNA for the CDR3: TGTGCCAGCAGTTTCCGCGGAAACTCCTACAATGAGCAGTTCTTC. Protein sequence: CASSFRGNSYNEQFF.

Here the CDR3 reads CASELRGITEAFF. The CDR3 DNA follows: TGTGCCAGCGAACTCCGGGGGATCACTGAAGCTTTCTTT. The genes are TRBV5-8 and TRBJ1-1; D may be TRBD1 (5 bases). Per the germline V gene, CDR1 is SGHTS and CDR2 is YDEGEE. Trimming pared 7 bases from V and 4 bases from J, leaving 14 bases between. The CDR3 has 13 amino acids.

The V call is TRBV20-1, the J call TRBJ1-1, with a tentative D call TRBD1 (5 bases). CDR1 is DFQATT and CDR2 is SNEGSKA in the germline V gene (reference sequence). Trimming took off 6 bases at V and 7 bases at J, with 9 bases between the two ends. The CDR3 consists of 10 residues. The CDR3 protein is CSARQLEAFF. CDR3 DNA: TGCAGTGCGCGACAGCTTGAAGCTTTCTTT.

This clone occurred a few times. The gene calls are TRBV2 and TRBJ1-4, with TRBD1 as a possible D gene (6 bases). This CDR3 spans 12 amino acids. From germline, CDR1 is SNHLY and CDR2 FYNNEI. V was clipped by 5 bases and J by 13 bases, with 14 bases between them. The CDR3 region is CASSTDRPVLFF. CDR3 DNA sequence: TGTGCCAGCAGTACCGACAGGCCGGTACTGTTTTTT.

V is TRBV5-1 and J is TRBJ2-5; TRBD1 matches at 7 bases. There are 15 residues in the CDR3. Germline V CDR1 and CDR2: SGHRS, YFSETQ. The V gene end was trimmed by 4 bases and the J gene end by 2 bases; junction bases not matched to a gene: 8. CDR3 sequence reads: CASSLTGTAQETQYF. In DNA, the CDR3 is TGCGCCAGCAGCCTGACCGGGACAGCGCAAGAGACCCAGTACTTC.

The chain links TRBV28 to TRBJ2-1; 11 bases map to TRBD2. The CDR3 spans 16 residues. The V gene end was trimmed by 7 bases and the J gene end by 2 bases; junction bases not matched to a gene: 7. In germline, CDR1 is MDHEN, CDR2 SYDVKM. Here the CDR3 DNA reads TGTGCCAGCATCAGAAAGGGACTAGCGGCCTACAATGAGCAGTTCTTC. This sequence encodes CASIRKGLAAYNEQFF.

The rearrangement links TRBV4-1 to TRBJ1-3, with 8 bases matching TRBD1. The V gene end was trimmed by 2 bases and the J gene end by 0 bases; junction bases not matched to a gene: 6. The germline gives CDR1 MGHRA, CDR2 YSYEKL. The CDR3 is 17 residues long. The CDR3 spells CASSQQTTGGSGNTIYF. DNA of the CDR3: TGCGCCAGCAGCCAACAGACTACAGGGGGCTCTGGAAACACCATATATTTT.

This rearrangement joins TRBV6-1 to TRBJ1-1; unclear D gene. CDR3 size: 13 residues. Trimming stripped 0 bases from V and 1 base from J, with 3 bases between. The germline V gene has CDR1 MNHNS and CDR2 SASEGT. The CDR3 is CASSEARNTEAFF. The CDR3 nucleotides read TGTGCCAGCAGTGAAGCGCGGAACACTGAAGCTTTCTTT.

The V gene is TRBV5-1, the J gene TRBJ1-1, with TRBD1 as a possible D gene (5 bases). This CDR3 comprises 16 residues. Germline loops: CDR1 SGHRS, CDR2 YFSETQ. V lost 2 bases, J lost 0 bases, and 14 bases lay in between. CDR3 sequence: CASSLNPDTMNTEAFF. CDR3 sequence (DNA): TGCGCCAGCAGCTTAAATCCGGACACCATGAACACTGAAGCTTTCTTT.

As concerns this clone: The germline gene is not matched at one end of the junction; a read error may be the cause. The chain links TRBV5-1 to TRBJ2-3, with D perhaps TRBD1 (5 bases). Germline CDR1 is SGHRS and CDR2 is YFSETQ. The CDR3 totals 15 residues. The CDR3 nucleotides are TGCGCCAGCGGCTTGGGGCAGGGCAGCACAGATACGCAGTATTTT. It translates to CASGLGQGSTDTQYF.

V gene TRBV7-9 combines with J gene TRBJ1-3, with D uncertain. CDR3 size: 12 residues. The germline V gene encodes CDR1 SEHNR and CDR2 FQNEAQ (reference sequence). The V gene lost 4 bases and the J gene lost 4 bases, with 5 bases spanning the gap. The CDR3, as DNA: TGTGCCAGCAGCTACAGCGGAAACACCATATATTTT. Amino acid sequence: CASSYSGNTIYF.

The chain uses TRBV2 and TRBJ1-5; 11 bases fit TRBD1. The V segment lost 5 bases and the J segment 2 bases; nucleotides outside the gene matches: 2. This CDR3 comprises 15 residues. Germline loops: CDR1 SNHLY, CDR2 FYNNEI. This chain's CDR3 is CASSQGQGGNQPQHF. The CDR3 region has the DNA TGTGCCAGCAGTCAGGGACAGGGGGGCAATCAGCCCCAGCATTTT.

The chain joins TRBV5-1 to TRBJ1-1, with 10 bases matching TRBD1. The V and J ends lost 4 bases and 4 bases, in that order; junction bases with no gene match: 10. Germline CDR1 and CDR2: SGHRS and YFSETQ. The CDR3 length is 16 residues. In DNA, the CDR3 is TGCGCCAGCAGCGGGGGACAGGGGACTTACCCCACTGAAGCTTTCTTT. This sequence encodes CASSGGQGTYPTEAFF.

This chain links TRBV6-1 with TRBJ2-7; D is possibly TRBD1 (6 bases). V dropped 5 bases and J dropped 3 bases, with 14 bases sitting between them. Per germline, CDR1 MNHNS and CDR2 SASEGT. The CDR3 sequence is 14 residues long. CDR3 DNA sequence: TGTGCCAGCAGTCCACAGGGAACTCTCTACGAGCAGTACTTC. Residues: CASSPQGTLYEQYF.

The V gene is TRBV11-2, the J gene TRBJ2-2; D is unresolved. With 4 bases removed from V and 5 bases from J, the gap between germline ends came to 14 bases. CDR1 is SGHAT and CDR2 is FQNNGV in the germline V gene. The CDR3 extends over 15 amino acids. The CDR3: CASSSPRFWTGELFF. CDR3 coding DNA: TGTGCCAGCAGCTCTCCCAGGTTCTGGACCGGGGAGCTGTTTTTT.

The V call is TRBV7-2, the J call TRBJ2-7, with a weak D call TRBD1 (5 bases). CDR3 size: 19 residues. Looked up from germline, CDR1 is SGHTA and CDR2 is FQGNSA. Trimming left V 1 base short and J 0 bases short, with 22 bases between. The CDR3 coding sequence is TGTGCCAGCAGCTTAGAGGAAGAGGCAGGGTGTATAAGCTCCTACGAGCAGTACTTC. It codes for CASSLEEEAGCISSYEQYF.

The rearrangement links TRBV9 to TRBJ2-1; 9 nucleotides align to TRBD2. This CDR3 contains 15 residues. CDR1 and CDR2 from the germline V gene are SGDLS and YYNGEE. Trimming cost V 5 bases and J 9 bases; bases outside gene matches: 12. This CDR3 reads CASRCPGLAFCEQFF. As DNA, the CDR3 is TGTGCCAGCAGATGTCCGGGACTAGCTTTTTGTGAGCAGTTCTTC.

This clone was seen just once. The chain combines TRBV4-1 with TRBJ2-7; 8 bases are a match to TRBD2. Germline V gives CDR1 MGHRA, CDR2 YSYEKL. There are 15 residues in the CDR3. The ends lost 0 bases at V and 6 bases at J; junction bases unmatched: 7. The CDR3 reads CASSQDSRGGREQYF. The CDR3 DNA follows: TGCGCCAGCAGCCAAGATAGTCGGGGGGGCCGCGAGCAGTACTTC.

This chain connects TRBV30 to TRBJ2-4, with 11 positions matching TRBD2. The CDR3 sequence is 15 residues long. Germline-derived CDR1 and CDR2 are GTSNPN and SVGIG (reference sequence). J gave up 0 bases and V 7 bases, and 5 bases lay outside the gene matches. The CDR3 DNA sequence: TGTGCCTCGTTCACTAGCGGGGGAGCCAAAAACATTCAGTACTTC. Amino acids: CASFTSGGAKNIQYF.